One sample yielded the 21 T cell receptor beta chains listed below, sequenced in a study of blood T cell repertoires in COVID-19. Some clones are missing from TCRdb's copy, which holds only in-frame ones; the method was immunoSEQ multiplex PCR. The data contain approximately 250,000 clones, around 90% of them singletons. The sample was PBMCs or T cells enriched from blood (not recorded which). These receptors came from a woman between 55 and 75 years old in a cohort exposed to, infected with or recovered from COVID-19 (not recorded which).

This clone showed up just once. V and J are TRBV3-1 (or the pseudogene TRBV3-2) and TRBJ1-1; D gene ambiguous. CDR3 size: 13 residues. Trimming took off 6 bases at V and 1 base at J, with 9 bases between the two ends. Germline V gene data show CDR1 as LGHDT and CDR2 as YNNKEL (reference sequence). CDR3: CASSHGGNTEAFF. The CDR3 DNA reads as TGTGCCAGCAGTCATGGAGGGAACACTGAAGCTTTCTTT.

The chain employs TRBV11-2 and TRBJ2-5; weak D call: TRBD1 (5 bases). Germline CDR1 reads SGHAT; CDR2 reads FQNNGV. With 1 base removed from V and 1 base from J, the gap between germline ends came to 13 bases. CDR3 length: 16 residues. CDR3 sequence (DNA): TGTGCCAGCAGCTTAGCCACCTTAGGGGCCCAAGAGACCCAGTACTTC. The encoded protein is CASSLATLGAQETQYF.

This clone showed up just a few times. This chain links TRBV7-6 with TRBJ2-7; maybe TRBD1 (5 bases). With 4 bases removed from V and 0 bases from J, the gap between germline ends came to 16 bases. The length of the CDR3 is 16 residues. The germline V gene encodes CDR1 SGHVS and CDR2 FNYEAQ. The CDR3 DNA follows: TGTGCCAGCAGCTACGCCCAGGACAAAGGCTCCTACGAGCAGTACTTC. Translated, it gives CASSYAQDKGSYEQYF.

The chain has TRBV28 and TRBJ2-1, with TRBD2 matching 9 bases. Germline V gene data show CDR1 as MDHEN and CDR2 as SYDVKM. V gave up 4 bases and J gave up 16 bases; unmatched junction bases: 11. The CDR3 runs to 13 residues. The DNA for the CDR3 is TGTGCCAGCAGTTGGGTAGCGGGAGAGGCGGCCTTCTTC. Protein product: CASSWVAGEAAFF. The full variable domain, rest sourced from reference TRBV28 and TRBJ2-1, is DVKVTQSSRYLVKRTGEKVFLECVQDMDHENMFWYRQDPGLGLRLIYFSYDVKMKEKGDIPEGYSVSREKKERFSLILESASTNQTSMYLCASSWVAGEAAFFGPGTRLTVL.

This chain uses TRBV5-1 with TRBJ2-5; D is perhaps TRBD1 (6 bases). This CDR3 region has 14 residues. The V gene's germline CDR1 is SGHRS and CDR2 YFSETQ. The V gene lost 2 bases and the J gene lost 1 base, with 9 bases spanning the gap. The CDR3 is CASSLQGTQETQYF. The CDR3 DNA follows: TGCGCCAGCAGCTTACAGGGAACCCAAGAGACCCAGTACTTC. Full variable domain (rest looked up from reference TRBV5-1 and TRBJ2-5): KAGVTQTPRYLIKTRGQQVTLSCSPISGHRSVSWYQQTPGQGLQFLFEYFSETQRNKGNFPGRFSGRQFSNSRSEMNVSTLELGDSALYLCASSLQGTQETQYFGPGTRLLVL.

The V gene is TRBV29-1, the J gene TRBJ1-1; D possibly corresponds to TRBD1 (5 bases). The germline V gene has CDR1 SQVTM and CDR2 ANQGSEA. This CDR3 spans 13 amino acids. Trimming removed 4 bases from V and 3 bases from J, with 12 bases in between. CDR3 region: CSVGRGSHTEAFF. The CDR3 DNA sequence: TGCAGCGTTGGTCGGGGGAGCCACACTGAAGCTTTCTTT.

V and J are TRBV7-6 and TRBJ1-4, with 7 bases that match TRBD1. The ends lost 1 base at V and 3 bases at J; junction bases unmatched: 8. This CDR3 has 17 amino acids. Germline-derived CDR1 and CDR2 are SGHVS and FNYEAQ. The CDR3 spells CASSLVPGQLANEKLFF. For the CDR3, the DNA is TGTGCCAGCAGCTTAGTCCCGGGACAGCTAGCTAATGAAAAACTGTTTTTT. Complete variable domain (other parts from reference TRBV7-6 and TRBJ1-4): GAGVSQSPRYKVTKRGQDVALRCDPISGHVSLYWYRQALGQGPEFLTYFNYEAQQDKSGLPNDRFSAERPEGSISTLTIQRTEQRDSAMYRCASSLVPGQLANEKLFFGSGTQLSVL.

The chain recombines TRBV28 with TRBJ2-3; maybe TRBD2 (5 bases). Germline CDR1 is MDHEN and CDR2 is SYDVKM. There are 16 residues in the CDR3. V was trimmed by 8 bases and J by 5 bases, leaving 23 bases between them. The CDR3 DNA reads TGTGCCAGCCCTCCTTCCGGGGTTTCGTTAGGAGATACGCAGTATTTT. Its translation is CASPPSGVSLGDTQYF.

This chain links TRBV13 with TRBJ1-4, with TRBD1 identical over 8 bases. The length of the CDR3 is 16 residues. J was trimmed by 3 bases and V by 5 bases; bases with no gene match: 8. Germline-derived CDR1 and CDR2 are PRHDT and FYEKMQ (reference sequence). CDR3 sequence: CASSLRQGQANEKLFF. The CDR3 DNA follows: TGTGCCAGCAGCCTAAGACAGGGGCAGGCTAATGAAAAACTGTTTTTT.

The rearrangement links TRBV10-3 to TRBJ2-7; 9 nucleotides align to TRBD2. The CDR3 runs to 15 residues. Trimming cost V 6 bases and J 0 bases; bases outside gene matches: 6. Germline V gives CDR1 ENHRY, CDR2 SYGVKD. The CDR3 reads CAISPGLAVSYEQYF. DNA of the CDR3: TGTGCCATCAGCCCGGGACTAGCAGTCTCCTACGAGCAGTACTTC.

The sample holds many counts of this clone. The V gene is TRBV28, the J gene TRBJ2-2; 12 bases are a match to TRBD2. Germline values: CDR1 MDHEN, CDR2 SYDVKM. V lost 1 base, J lost 6 bases, and 6 bases stayed unmatched. The CDR3 runs 17 residues. The CDR3 coding sequence is TGTGCCAGCAGTTTATTCGATCTAGCGGGAGGGCCCGGGGAGCTGTTTTTT. The encoded protein is CASSLFDLAGGPGELFF.

The chain uses TRBV2 and TRBJ2-7; 8 positions match TRBD1. V shed 4 bases, J shed 2 bases, and the junction held 4 bases outside the gene matches. This CDR3 has 14 amino acids. Germline V gives CDR1 SNHLY, CDR2 FYNNEI. The CDR3 loop reads CASSGQGATYEQYF. The CDR3 DNA reads as TGTGCCAGCAGTGGGCAGGGGGCAACCTACGAGCAGTACTTC.

This chain uses TRBV12-2 with TRBJ1-5; the table's D gene call, TRBD1, was not cross checked with the DNA. TRBV12-2 has pseudogene status. The CDR3 totals 16 residues. DNA of the CDR3: TGTGCAAGTCGCTTAGAGGCAGGACATAGCAATCAGCCCCAGCATTTT. As protein: CASRLEAGHSNQPQHF.

The V call is TRBV18, the J call TRBJ2-7, with D tentatively TRBD2 (6 bases). The germline V gene encodes CDR1 KGHSH and CDR2 LQKENI. The germline V and J ends were trimmed by 8 bases and 5 bases, with 19 bases remaining between them. The CDR3 has 14 residues. The CDR3 DNA reads as TGTGCCAGCCGACCGACGGAGGGGCCCCACGAGCAGTACTTC. Translating gives CASRPTEGPHEQYF.

This chain joins TRBV10-3 and TRBJ2-3; the match to TRBD2 covers 8 bases. V was pared by 0 bases and J by 0 bases, with 5 bases of the junction left unmatched. The CDR3 spans 17 residues. Germline V gives CDR1 ENHRY, CDR2 SYGVKD. CDR3: CAISESKLAASTDTQYF. Here the CDR3 DNA reads TGTGCCATCAGTGAGTCAAAACTAGCGGCCAGCACAGATACGCAGTATTTT.

The rearrangement links TRBV11-2 to TRBJ2-1, with 7 bases matching TRBD2. With V trimmed by 1 base and J by 6 bases, 3 bases remained unmatched. Germline V gene data show CDR1 as SGHAT and CDR2 as FQNNGV. CDR3 length: 14 amino acids. CDR3 residues: CASSLGLAPNEQFF. CDR3 nucleotides: TGTGCCAGCAGCTTAGGACTAGCTCCCAATGAGCAGTTCTTC.

V is TRBV27 and J is TRBJ2-7; 10 bases align to TRBD1. In germline, CDR1 is MNHEY, CDR2 SMNVEV (reference sequence). The CDR3 totals 15 residues. Trimming cost V 0 bases and J 9 bases; bases outside gene matches: 8. CDR3 region: CASSLSVGQGFAQYF. The CDR3 bases are TGTGCCAGCAGTTTATCGGTGGGACAGGGGTTCGCGCAGTACTTC.

V and J are TRBV5-1 and TRBJ2-1; TRBD2 matches 11 bases. The V and J ends lost 0 bases and 9 bases, in that order; junction bases with no gene match: 2. The CDR3 spans 14 residues. Germline lookup yields CDR1 SGHRS and CDR2 YFSETQ. The CDR3 coding sequence is TGCGCCAGCAGCTTGGTGACTAGCGGGGCTGAGCAGTTCTTC. Protein sequence: CASSLVTSGAEQFF.

The V and J genes are TRBV14 and TRBJ1-3; 7 bases map to TRBD1. V lost 3 bases, J lost 1 base, and 9 bases stayed unmatched. The CDR3 spans 17 residues. Germline lookup yields CDR1 SGHDN and CDR2 FVKESK. CDR3 in DNA: TGTGCCAGCAGCCACCGACAGGGAAAAGGATCTGGAAACACCATATATTTT. Amino acids: CASSHRQGKGSGNTIYF. Based on the CDR3 plus reference TRBV14 and TRBJ1-3, the full variable domain is EAGVTQFPSHSVIEKGQTVTLRCDPISGHDNLYWYRRVMGKEIKFLLHFVKESKQDESGMPNNRFLAERTGGTYSTLKVQPAELEDSGVYFCASSHRQGKGSGNTIYFGEGSWLTVV.

J is TRBJ2-7 and V is TRBV6-6, with 12 bases identical to TRBD2. The CDR3 loop spans 17 amino acids. Germline lookup yields CDR1 MNHNY and CDR2 SVGAGI (reference sequence). V shed 6 bases, J shed 2 bases, and the junction held 11 bases outside the gene matches. This CDR3 is CASSRRTSGASAYEQYF. CDR3 coding DNA: TGTGCCAGCAGCCGACGGACTAGCGGGGCCAGCGCCTACGAGCAGTACTTC.

This clone was observed a single time. The V call is TRBV24-1, the J call TRBJ2-5, with 11 bases that match TRBD1. CDR1 KGHDR and CDR2 SFDVKD come from the germline V gene. CDR3 size: 16 residues. V shed 7 bases, J shed 4 bases, and the junction held 10 bases outside the gene matches. The CDR3 here is CATSRGGQGEAETQYF. CDR3 DNA: TGTGCCACCAGCAGGGGGGGACAGGGGGAGGCAGAGACCCAGTACTTC.